This entry lists 23 T cell receptor beta chains sequenced from one sample in a study of blood T cells in healthy people across ages. Primed by a sample-barcoded 5' primer and a J-beta primer mix, a second PCR proceeded for roughly 7 to 11 cycles. TCRdb re-called the 5' RACE reads with MiXCR, one entry per CDR3 protein. This table holds about 290,000 distinct CDR3 sequences, roughly 26% found once. The sequenced sample consisted of blood. The receptors come from a woman aged 65 to 85 in good health.

This clonotype has only a few counts. The germline gene is not matched at one end of the junction; a read error may be the cause. The chain employs TRBV5-4 and TRBJ2-7; 7 bases line up with TRBD2. Germline V gives CDR1 SGHNT, CDR2 YYREEE (reference sequence). There are 13 residues in the CDR3. The CDR3 DNA follows: TGTGCCAGCAGCTTGGTAGGGTTGCGGGAGTTCATCTTC. Protein: CASSLVGLREFIF.

This rearrangement joins TRBV6-1 to TRBJ2-7; D assignment may be TRBD1 or TRBD2 (5 bases each). The germline V gene has CDR1 MNHNS and CDR2 SASEGT. CDR3 length: 13 residues. The ends were cut back, 8 bases at V and 3 bases at J, with 14 bases in the middle. CDR3 protein: CASVGAGRYEQYF. As DNA, the CDR3 is TGTGCCAGCGTCGGGGCAGGGCGCTACGAGCAGTACTTC.

DNA of the CDR3: TGCAGTGCTACAGGGACAACCCATGGCTACACCTTC. Its translation is CSATGTTHGYTF. The chain carries TRBV20-1 and TRBJ1-2; D may be TRBD1 (6 bases). V lost 4 bases, J lost 6 bases, and 12 bases lay in between. CDR1 and CDR2 from the germline V gene are DFQATT and SNEGSKA (reference sequence). The CDR3 has 12 residues.

This clonotype was detected only a few times. This sequence joins TRBV6-1 and TRBJ2-7, with TRBD1 as a possible D gene (8 bases). The V end was cut by 5 bases, the J end by 3 bases, with 23 bases between. This CDR3 has 17 amino acids. Germline lookup yields CDR1 MNHNS and CDR2 SASEGT. DNA for the CDR3: TGTGCCAGCAGTAGGACAGGGAGGGCTTCCTTCGTCTACGAGCAGTACTTC. This sequence encodes CASSRTGRASFVYEQYF.

This clonotype appeared many times. This chain connects TRBV12-3 or TRBV12-4 to TRBJ2-7; the match to TRBD1 covers 7 bases. The CDR3 spans 13 residues. The trim removed 5 bases at V and 7 bases at J, leaving 8 bases unmatched. The chain's CDR3 is CASSVGQSEEQYF. For the CDR3, the DNA is TGTGCCAGCAGTGTGGGACAGTCGGAAGAGCAGTACTTC.

The V call is TRBV25-1, the J call TRBJ2-5, with D unclear. There are 15 residues in the CDR3. Trimming left V 5 bases short and J 1 base short, with 14 bases between. CDR1 and CDR2 from the germline V gene are MGHDK and SYGVNS. The CDR3 here is CASSTAPATQETQYF. CDR3 nucleotides: TGTGCCAGCAGTACCGCGCCGGCTACCCAAGAGACCCAGTACTTC.

This clonotype appeared many times. The chain is built from TRBV21-1 and TRBJ2-7; TRBD1 was called by the table and not checked on the DNA. TRBV21-1 is listed as a pseudogene. The CDR3 has 15 amino acids. CDR3 amino acids: CASSGRTGTKGEQYF. CDR3 nucleotides: TGTGCCAGCAGCGGAAGGACAGGGACCAAGGGTGAGCAGTACTTC.

This clonotype was recorded a few times. This chain joins TRBV4-1 and TRBJ1-2, with D tentatively TRBD1 (6 bases). Germline CDR1 and CDR2: MGHRA and YSYEKL. The CDR3 is 15 amino acids. Trimming left V 1 base short and J 5 bases short, with 14 bases between. The CDR3 loop reads CASSQALGARYGYTF. CDR3 bases: TGCGCCAGCAGCCAAGCTCTGGGGGCGCGGTATGGCTACACCTTC.

This clonotype has only a few counts. V is TRBV3-1 and J is TRBJ1-1; weak D call: TRBD1 (6 bases). The germline V gene encodes CDR1 LGHDT and CDR2 YNNKEL (reference sequence). The CDR3 runs to 14 residues. The germline V and J ends were trimmed by 3 bases and 4 bases, with 12 bases remaining between them. The CDR3 spells CASSQPDSSTEAFF. The CDR3 DNA is TGTGCCAGCAGCCAGCCGGACAGCAGCACTGAAGCTTTCTTT. Full variable domain (outside the CDR3, taken from reference TRBV3-1 and TRBJ1-1): DTAVSQTPKYLVTQMGNDKSIKCEQNLGHDTMYWYKQDSKKFLKIMFSYNNKELIINETVPNRFSPKSPDKAHLNLHINSLELGDSAVYFCASSQPDSSTEAFFGQGTRLTVV.

This sequence joins TRBV12-3 or TRBV12-4 and TRBJ2-5, with D perhaps TRBD2 (5 bases). The DNA end lines up better with TRBJ2-1; the J call may be wrong. This CDR3 is built from 17 residues. The DNA for the CDR3 is TGTGCCAGCAGTTTAAGGGCTAGCCGGAGTTATAGCAATGAGCAGTTCTTC. It codes for CASSLRASRSYSNEQFF.

This clonotype came up many times. The J gene is TRBJ1-1, the V gene TRBV29-1; D might be TRBD1 (5 bases). The V end lost 7 bases, the J end lost 5 bases, and 14 bases lay between the germline ends. This CDR3 spans 12 amino acids. CDR1 is SQVTM, CDR2 ANQGSEA, per germline. The CDR3 protein is CSALRVSTEAFF. In DNA form, the CDR3 reads TGCAGCGCACTCAGGGTTTCGACTGAAGCTTTCTTT.

Remarks on this clonotype: Because the CDR3 is missing its conserved closing phenylalanine or tryptophan, this is likely a read error. This chain joins TRBV12-3 or TRBV12-4 and TRBJ2-1; 7 bases agree with TRBD2. J was trimmed by 7 bases and V by 1 base; bases with no gene match: 7. This CDR3 has 15 residues. The CDR3 coding sequence is TGTGCCAGCAGTTTAGGAGAAAGGGGACTAAATGAGCAGTTCTCC. Translating gives CASSLGERGLNEQFS.

This clonotype has a count of ten or more. The V call is TRBV5-5, the J call TRBJ2-1; D possibly corresponds to TRBD2 (6 bases). Germline CDR1 reads SGHKS; CDR2 reads YYEKEE (reference sequence). Trimming left V 1 base short and J 1 base short, with 12 bases between. CDR3 length: 16 residues. The CDR3 sequence: CASSLSGTASYNEQFF. In nucleotides, the CDR3 is TGTGCCAGCAGCTTGTCCGGGACTGCTTCCTACAATGAGCAGTTCTTC.

The V gene is TRBV7-2, the J gene TRBJ1-6; no clear D gene. CDR1 and CDR2 from the germline V gene are SGHTA and FQGNSA. The CDR3 totals 14 residues. V was pared by 3 bases and J by 14 bases, with 17 bases between. The CDR3 nucleotides read TGTGCCAGCAGCTTTCCCCGGGAACTGGCGGCCCTCCACTTT. Encoded protein: CASSFPRELAALHF. Combining the CDR3 with reference TRBV7-2 and TRBJ1-6 gives the whole variable domain GAGVSQSPSNKVTEKGKDVELRCDPISGHTALYWYRQSLGQGLEFLIYFQGNSAPDKSGLPSDRFSAERTGGSVSTLTIQRTQQEDSAVYLCASSFPRELAALHFGNGTRLTVT.

The chain employs TRBV5-1 and TRBJ2-1; the match to TRBD1 covers 7 bases. After removal of 0 bases from V and 7 bases from J, the junction contained 4 bases not matched to a gene. Germline V gene sequence: CDR1 SGHRS, CDR2 YFSETQ. The CDR3 spans 14 residues. In DNA, the CDR3 is TGCGCCAGCAGCTTGGGTGACAGGGTAAATGAGCAGTTCTTC. Amino acid sequence: CASSLGDRVNEQFF.

The sample holds one count of this clonotype. J is TRBJ2-3 and V is TRBV29-1; 8 nucleotides line up with TRBD1. CDR1 and CDR2 (germline): SQVTM, ANQGSEA. The CDR3 has 11 amino acids. V trimming: 5 bases; J trimming: 6 bases; junction bases outside the gene matches: 1. As DNA, the CDR3 is TGCAGCGTTCAGGGGGCTGATACGCAGTATTTT. Its protein product is CSVQGADTQYF.

Points on this clonotype: A clone one base away is much larger, so this may be a read error. This chain links TRBV28 with TRBJ1-2; D is uncertain. The CDR3 has 14 amino acids. CDR1 and CDR2 from the germline V gene are MDHEN and SYDVKM. The ends were cut back, 2 bases at V and 4 bases at J, with 11 bases in the middle. CDR3: CASSLVEDFYGYTF. As DNA, the CDR3 is TGTGCCAGCAGTTTAGTGGAGGACTTCTATGGCTACACCTTC.

This clonotype has a handful of counts. The V and J genes are TRBV7-2 and TRBJ1-1; D not resolved. Germline V gene lookup returns CDR1 SGHTA and CDR2 FQGNSA. V was clipped by 1 base and J by 0 bases, with 9 bases between them. The CDR3 consists of 15 residues. The CDR3 loop reads CASSLVGILNTEAFF. DNA of the CDR3: TGTGCCAGCAGCTTAGTCGGGATCCTGAACACTGAAGCTTTCTTT.

The CDR3: CASSVSSQGVNTGELFF. In DNA, the CDR3 is TGTGCCAGCAGCGTATCCAGTCAGGGGGTGAACACCGGGGAGCTGTTTTTT. The chain links TRBV9 to TRBJ2-2; 7 bases agree with TRBD1. Germline V gene sequence: CDR1 SGDLS, CDR2 YYNGEE. The CDR3 runs 17 residues. V lost 1 base, J lost 1 base, and 7 bases stayed unmatched.

The CDR3 spells CASSVGRASSYNEQFF. DNA for the CDR3: TGTGCCAGCAGCGTCGGGCGGGCTAGCTCCTACAATGAGCAGTTCTTC. The V call is TRBV9, the J call TRBJ2-1; possibly TRBD2 for D (5 bases). CDR1 SGDLS and CDR2 YYNGEE come from the germline V gene. V was shortened by 2 bases and J by 0 bases, with 12 bases between the two germline ends. This CDR3 is 16 amino acids long.

The chain uses TRBV27 and TRBJ2-7; 12 positions match TRBD1. From germline, CDR1 is MNHEY and CDR2 SMNVEV (reference sequence). This CDR3 region has 16 residues. Unmatched junction bases numbered 11, after V lost 5 bases and J lost 6 bases. In DNA form, the CDR3 reads TGTGCCAGCAGTAAACCTCCGGGACAGGGGGCTAGCGAGCAGTACTTC. Translating gives CASSKPPGQGASEQYF.

The chain combines TRBV5-1 with TRBJ1-3, with a tentative D call TRBD1 (5 bases). Germline CDR1 SGHRS, CDR2 YFSETQ. This CDR3 has 16 amino acids. Trimming took off 0 bases at V and 0 bases at J, with 10 bases between the two ends. The CDR3 sequence: CASSLVAGSSGNTIYF. The CDR3 nucleotides read TGCGCCAGCAGCTTGGTGGCAGGGAGCTCTGGAAACACCATATATTTT.

This CDR3 reads CASSQEAGVGEKLFF. The CDR3 DNA follows: TGTGCCAGCAGCCAAGAGGCAGGGGTGGGTGAAAAACTGTTTTTT. The chain has TRBV3-1 and TRBJ1-4, with D possibly TRBD1 on 6 matching bases. Germline CDR1 reads LGHDT; CDR2 reads YNNKEL (reference sequence). The CDR3 extends over 15 amino acids. Trimming cost V 0 bases and J 7 bases, with 12 bases left between them. The full variable domain, completed using reference TRBV3-1 and TRBJ1-4, is DTAVSQTPKYLVTQMGNDKSIKCEQNLGHDTMYWYKQDSKKFLKIMFSYNNKELIINETVPNRFSPKSPDKAHLNLHINSLELGDSAVYFCASSQEAGVGEKLFFGSGTQLSVL.